The present T cell receptor (beta chain) was sequenced within a study of blood T cells in healthy people across ages. Study-wide points: Since the PBMCs were unsorted, naive and antigen-experienced cells could not be conclusively compared. As naive T cell percentage varied, TCR beta diversity correlated strongly with it.

Every donor contributed around 10 milliliters of peripheral blood by blood draw. Researchers isolated at least 6.5 million PBMCs per sample. Then a second PCR, running roughly 7 to 11 cycles, was carried out with a sample-barcoded 5' primer and a J-beta primer mix. MiXCR was run by TCRdb on the 5' RACE reads, yielding one entry per CDR3 protein. Of over 1.5 million distinct CDR3 sequences listed, 49% are singletons. In the case of this clonotype: Its antigen remains unknown.

The receptor comes from a middle-aged woman in good health. The specimen was blood.

The CDR3 region is CASSLRGLAAFSSTDTQYF. The CDR3 nucleotides are TGTGCCAGCAGCTTACGTGGACTAGCGGCTTTTTCTAGCACAGATACGCAGTATTTT. V is TRBV11-3 and J is TRBJ2-3, with 10 bases that match TRBD2. CDR1 is SGHNT and CDR2 is YENEEA in the germline V gene. This CDR3 contains 19 residues. V dropped 2 bases and J dropped 0; count of bases not matched to a gene: 11.